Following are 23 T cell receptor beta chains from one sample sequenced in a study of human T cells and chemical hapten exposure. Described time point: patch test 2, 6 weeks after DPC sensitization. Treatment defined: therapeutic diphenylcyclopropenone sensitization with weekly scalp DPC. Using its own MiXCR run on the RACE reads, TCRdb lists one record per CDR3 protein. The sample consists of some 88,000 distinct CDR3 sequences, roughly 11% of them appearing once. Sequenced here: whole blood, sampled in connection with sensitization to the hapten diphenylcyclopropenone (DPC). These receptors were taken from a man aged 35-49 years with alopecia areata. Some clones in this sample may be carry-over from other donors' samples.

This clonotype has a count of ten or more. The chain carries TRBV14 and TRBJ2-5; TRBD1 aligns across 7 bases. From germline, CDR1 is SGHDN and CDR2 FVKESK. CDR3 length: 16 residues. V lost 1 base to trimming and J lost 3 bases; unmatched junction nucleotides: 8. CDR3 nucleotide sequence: TGTGCCAGCAGCCAAGTCGTCGACAGGGCAAAAGAGACCCAGTACTTC. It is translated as CASSQVVDRAKETQYF.

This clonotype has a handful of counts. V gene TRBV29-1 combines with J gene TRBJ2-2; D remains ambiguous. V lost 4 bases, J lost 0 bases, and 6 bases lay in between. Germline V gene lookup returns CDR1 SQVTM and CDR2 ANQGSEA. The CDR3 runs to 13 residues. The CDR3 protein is CSVGHTNTGELFF. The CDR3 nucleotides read TGCAGCGTTGGACATACGAACACCGGGGAGCTGTTTTTT.

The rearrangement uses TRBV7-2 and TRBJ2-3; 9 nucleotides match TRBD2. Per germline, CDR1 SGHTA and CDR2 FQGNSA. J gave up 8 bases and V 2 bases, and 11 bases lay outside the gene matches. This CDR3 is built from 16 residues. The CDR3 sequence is CASSLMTSGRGVTQYF. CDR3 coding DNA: TGTGCCAGCAGCTTAATGACTAGCGGACGGGGGGTTACGCAGTATTTT.

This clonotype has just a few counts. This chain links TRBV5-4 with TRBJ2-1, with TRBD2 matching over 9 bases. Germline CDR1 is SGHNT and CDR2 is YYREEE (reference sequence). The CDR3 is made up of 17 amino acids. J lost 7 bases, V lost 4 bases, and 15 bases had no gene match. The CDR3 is CASSHLEGGLARNEQFF. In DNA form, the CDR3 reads TGTGCCAGCAGCCATTTGGAGGGGGGACTAGCAAGGAATGAGCAGTTCTTC.

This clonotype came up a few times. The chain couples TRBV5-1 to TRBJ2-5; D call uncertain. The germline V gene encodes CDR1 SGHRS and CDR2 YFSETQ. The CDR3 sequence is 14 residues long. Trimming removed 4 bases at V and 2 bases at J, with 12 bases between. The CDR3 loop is CASSPDVGQETQYF. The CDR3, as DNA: TGCGCCAGCAGCCCCGACGTCGGACAAGAGACCCAGTACTTC.

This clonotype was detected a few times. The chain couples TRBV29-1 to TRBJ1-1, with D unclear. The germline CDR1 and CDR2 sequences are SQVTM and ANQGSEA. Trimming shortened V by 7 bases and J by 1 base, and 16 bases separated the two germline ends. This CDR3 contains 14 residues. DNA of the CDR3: TGCAGCGCCGCAGAAGCAGGTGGGAACACTGAAGCTTTCTTT. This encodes CSAAEAGGNTEAFF.

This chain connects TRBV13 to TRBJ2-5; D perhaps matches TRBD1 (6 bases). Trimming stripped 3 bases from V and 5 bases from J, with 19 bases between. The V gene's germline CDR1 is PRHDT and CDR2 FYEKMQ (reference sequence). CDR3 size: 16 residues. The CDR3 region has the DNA TGTGCCAGCAGCTTCAGCCGGACAGCCGTTATCGAGACCCAGTACTTC. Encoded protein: CASSFSRTAVIETQYF.

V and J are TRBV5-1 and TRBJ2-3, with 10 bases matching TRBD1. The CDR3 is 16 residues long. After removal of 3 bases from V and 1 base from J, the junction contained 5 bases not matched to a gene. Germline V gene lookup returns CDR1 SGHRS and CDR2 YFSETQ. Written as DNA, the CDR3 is TGCGCCAGCAGCTCCTCCGGGACAGGGGGCACAGATACGCAGTATTTT. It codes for CASSSSGTGGTDTQYF.

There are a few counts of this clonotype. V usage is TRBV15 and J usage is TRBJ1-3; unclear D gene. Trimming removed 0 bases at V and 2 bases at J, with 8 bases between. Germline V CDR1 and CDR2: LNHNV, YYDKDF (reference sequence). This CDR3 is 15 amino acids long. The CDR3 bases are TGTGCCACCAGCAGAGATACCCAACCTGGAAACACCATATATTTT. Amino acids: CATSRDTQPGNTIYF.

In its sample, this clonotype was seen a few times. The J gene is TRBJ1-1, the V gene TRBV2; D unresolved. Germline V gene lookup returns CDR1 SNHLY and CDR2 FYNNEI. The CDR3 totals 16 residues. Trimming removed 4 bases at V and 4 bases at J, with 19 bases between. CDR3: CASSGLVRAGVTEAFF. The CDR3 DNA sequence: TGTGCCAGCAGTGGTTTAGTTCGTGCGGGAGTCACTGAAGCTTTCTTT.

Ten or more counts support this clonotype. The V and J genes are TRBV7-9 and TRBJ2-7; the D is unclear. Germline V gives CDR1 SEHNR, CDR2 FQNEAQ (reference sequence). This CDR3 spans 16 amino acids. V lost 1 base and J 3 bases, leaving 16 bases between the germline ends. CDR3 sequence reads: CASSLGLSEPDYEQYV. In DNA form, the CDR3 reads TGTGCCAGCAGCTTAGGTCTCAGCGAGCCGGACTACGAGCAGTACGTC.

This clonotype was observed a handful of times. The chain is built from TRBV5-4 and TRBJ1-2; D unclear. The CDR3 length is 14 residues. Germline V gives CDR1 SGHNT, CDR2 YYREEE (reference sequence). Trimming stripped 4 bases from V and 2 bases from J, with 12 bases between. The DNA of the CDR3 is TGTGCCAGCAGCGATGGGAGGTCGAACTATGGCTACACCTTC. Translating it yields CASSDGRSNYGYTF.

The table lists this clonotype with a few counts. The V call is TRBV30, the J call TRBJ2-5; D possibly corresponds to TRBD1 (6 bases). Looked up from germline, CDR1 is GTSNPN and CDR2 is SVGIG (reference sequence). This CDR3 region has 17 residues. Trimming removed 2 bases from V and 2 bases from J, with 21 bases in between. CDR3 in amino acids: CAWSRGPQGFGQETQYF. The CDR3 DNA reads TGTGCCTGGAGTAGAGGGCCACAGGGATTTGGGCAAGAGACCCAGTACTTC.

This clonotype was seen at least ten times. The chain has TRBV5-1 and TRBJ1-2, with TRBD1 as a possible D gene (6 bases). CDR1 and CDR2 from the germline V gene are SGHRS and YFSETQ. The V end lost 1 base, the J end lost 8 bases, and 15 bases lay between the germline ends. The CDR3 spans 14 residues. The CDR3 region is CASSLWQGRGGYTF. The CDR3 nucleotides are TGCGCCAGCAGCTTGTGGCAGGGGCGCGGAGGCTACACCTTC.

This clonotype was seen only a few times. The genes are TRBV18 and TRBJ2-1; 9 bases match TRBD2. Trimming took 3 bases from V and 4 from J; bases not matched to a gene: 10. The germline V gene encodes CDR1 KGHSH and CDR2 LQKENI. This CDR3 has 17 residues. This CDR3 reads CASSPTLAGGTYNEQFF. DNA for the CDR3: TGTGCCAGCTCACCCACACTAGCGGGTGGGACTTACAATGAGCAGTTCTTC.

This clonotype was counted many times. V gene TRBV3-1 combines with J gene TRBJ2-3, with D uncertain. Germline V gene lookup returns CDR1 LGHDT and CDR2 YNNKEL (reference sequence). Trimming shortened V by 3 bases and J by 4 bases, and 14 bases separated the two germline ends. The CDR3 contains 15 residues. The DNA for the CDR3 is TGTGCCAGCAGCCAGCCCTTCGGAGTCTCAGATACGCAGTATTTT. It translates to CASSQPFGVSDTQYF.

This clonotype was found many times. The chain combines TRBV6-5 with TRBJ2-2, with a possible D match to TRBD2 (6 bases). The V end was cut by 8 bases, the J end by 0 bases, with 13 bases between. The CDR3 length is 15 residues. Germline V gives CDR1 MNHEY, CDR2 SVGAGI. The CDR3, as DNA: TGTGCCAGCCGGGCGGGGAGTGCGAACACCGGGGAGCTGTTTTTT. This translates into CASRAGSANTGELFF.

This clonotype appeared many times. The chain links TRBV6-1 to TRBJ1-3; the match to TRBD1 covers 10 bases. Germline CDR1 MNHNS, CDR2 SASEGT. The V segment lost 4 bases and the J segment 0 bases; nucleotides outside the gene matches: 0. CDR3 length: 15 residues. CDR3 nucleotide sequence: TGTGCCAGCAGTGGGACAGGGGGCTCTGGAAACACCATATATTTT. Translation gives CASSGTGGSGNTIYF.

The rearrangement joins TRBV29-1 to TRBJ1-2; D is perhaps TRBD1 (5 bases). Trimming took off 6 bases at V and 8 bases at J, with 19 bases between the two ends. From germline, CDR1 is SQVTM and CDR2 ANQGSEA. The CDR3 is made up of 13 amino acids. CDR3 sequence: CSVGRDPPGGYTF. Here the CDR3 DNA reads TGCAGCGTGGGCCGGGACCCCCCGGGGGGCTACACCTTC.

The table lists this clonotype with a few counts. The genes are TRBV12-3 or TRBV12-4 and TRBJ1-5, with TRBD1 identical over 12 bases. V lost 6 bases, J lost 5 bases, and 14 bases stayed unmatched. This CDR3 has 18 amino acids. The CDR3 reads CASSPSGTGGVGDQPQHF. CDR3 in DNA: TGTGCCAGCAGCCCCTCCGGGACAGGGGGCGTGGGGGATCAGCCCCAGCATTTT.

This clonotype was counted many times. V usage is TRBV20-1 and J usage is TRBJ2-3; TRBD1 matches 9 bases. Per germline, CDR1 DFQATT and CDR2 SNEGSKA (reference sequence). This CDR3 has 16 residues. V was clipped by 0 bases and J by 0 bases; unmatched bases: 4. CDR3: CSARDRTGESTDTQYF. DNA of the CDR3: TGCAGTGCTAGAGATCGGACAGGGGAGAGCACAGATACGCAGTATTTT.

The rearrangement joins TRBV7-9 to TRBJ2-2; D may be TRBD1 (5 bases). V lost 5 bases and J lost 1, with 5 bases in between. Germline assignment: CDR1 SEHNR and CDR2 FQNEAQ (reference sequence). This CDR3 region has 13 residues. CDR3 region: CASSGQNTGELFF. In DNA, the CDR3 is TGTGCCAGCAGCGGACAGAACACCGGGGAGCTGTTTTTT.

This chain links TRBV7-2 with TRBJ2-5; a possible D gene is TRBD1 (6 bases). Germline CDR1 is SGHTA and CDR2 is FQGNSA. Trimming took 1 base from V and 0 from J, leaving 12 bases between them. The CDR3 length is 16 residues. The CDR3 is CASSLVRTAYQETQYF. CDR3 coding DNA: TGTGCCAGCAGCTTAGTCCGGACAGCGTACCAAGAGACCCAGTACTTC.